This T cell receptor beta chain stems from a study of T cell responses to AZD1222 COVID-19 vaccine. Sequencing used immunoSEQ multiplex PCR; TCRdb keeps in-frame clones, though not all of them. The data contain 110,000 or so clones, around nine tenths of them singletons. Germline CDR1 LGHDT, CDR2 YNNKEL (reference sequence). Trimming left V 9 bases short and J 4 bases short, with 16 bases between. The CDR3 is 13 residues long. The chain employs TRBV3-1 (or the pseudogene TRBV3-2) and TRBJ2-7; D is undetermined. The receptor's source is an adult who received the AZD1222 COVID-19 vaccine. The sequencing here drew on peripheral blood, taken 28 days after the second AZD1222 dose. The CDR3 here is CASRPPGRYEQYF. CDR3 in DNA: TGTGCCAGTCGCCCCCCAGGCCGATACGAGCAGTACTTC.